Listed below are T cell receptor beta chains from one sample, sequenced in a study of long-term antiretroviral therapy in people with HIV. The protocol was immunoSEQ multiplex PCR, while the TCRdb copy is restricted to in-frame clones and leaves out a portion. The table has 15,000 to 20,000 clones, around 89% seen once. Sequences were derived from unsorted PBMCs, sampled 4.2 years after starting antiretroviral therapy. The receptor source for this set is a man aged 45-65 years with HIV. CDR3s include the opening cysteine and the closing phenylalanine or tryptophan.

j_gene: TRBJ2-5; v_gene: TRBV2; CDR3aa: CASTGGGVETQYF
j_gene: TRBJ2-1; v_gene: TRBV29-1; CDR3aa: CSVVVFPASGGNEQFF
j_gene: TRBJ2-3; v_gene: TRBV4-1; CDR3aa: CASSLASGGATDTQYF
j_gene: TRBJ2-7; v_gene: TRBV5-1; CDR3aa: CASSPTGVNEQYF
j_gene: TRBJ1-2; v_gene: TRBV25-1; CDR3aa: CASSDPGQGYGYTF
j_gene: TRBJ2-3; v_gene: TRBV30; CDR3aa: CAWTDYRNTQYF
j_gene: TRBJ1-3; v_gene: TRBV13; CDR3aa: CASSLEYGRSSGNTIYF
j_gene: TRBJ2-4; v_gene: TRBV18; CDR3aa: CASSPQDTVGGNLAKNIQYF
j_gene: TRBJ2-3; v_gene: TRBV2; CDR3aa: CASRTGRGSTDTQYF
j_gene: TRBJ2-5; v_gene: TRBV30; CDR3aa: CAWSEQGEKTQYF
j_gene: TRBJ1-1; v_gene: TRBV30; CDR3aa: CAWSSSTGMNTEAFF
j_gene: TRBJ1-1; v_gene: TRBV6-5; CDR3aa: CASSSGIEAFF
j_gene: TRBJ2-2; v_gene: TRBV30; CDR3aa: CAWRGPGNTGELFF
j_gene: TRBJ1-3; v_gene: TRBV5-6; CDR3aa: CASSQDRVSGNTIYF
j_gene: TRBJ2-6; v_gene: TRBV28; CDR3aa: CASSRPSSGANVLTF
j_gene: TRBJ1-6; v_gene: TRBV4-1; CDR3aa: CASSQAGTGRYSPLHF
j_gene: TRBJ1-4; v_gene: TRBV6-5; CDR3aa: CASCRDRTEKLFF
j_gene: TRBJ2-1; v_gene: TRBV11-2; CDR3aa: CASSWDRDHNEQFF
j_gene: TRBJ1-2; v_gene: TRBV6-5; CDR3aa: CASSYSTANYGYTF
j_gene: TRBJ1-5; v_gene: TRBV6-5; CDR3aa: CASSLGSNQPQHF
j_gene: TRBJ1-2; v_gene: TRBV5-1; CDR3aa: CASSPLTGFGDGYTF
j_gene: TRBJ2-6; v_gene: TRBV9; CDR3aa: CASSEDRAPAGANVLTF
j_gene: TRBJ2-2; v_gene: TRBV19; CDR3aa: CASSRSGELFF